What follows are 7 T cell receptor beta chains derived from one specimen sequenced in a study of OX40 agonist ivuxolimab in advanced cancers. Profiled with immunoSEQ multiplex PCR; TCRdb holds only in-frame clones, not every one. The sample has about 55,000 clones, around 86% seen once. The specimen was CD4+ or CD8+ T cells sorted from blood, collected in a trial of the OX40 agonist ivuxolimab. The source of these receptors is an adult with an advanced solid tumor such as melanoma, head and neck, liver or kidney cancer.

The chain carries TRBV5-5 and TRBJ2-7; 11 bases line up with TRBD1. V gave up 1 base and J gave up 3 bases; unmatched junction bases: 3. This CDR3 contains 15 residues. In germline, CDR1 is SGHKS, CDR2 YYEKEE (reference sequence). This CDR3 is CASSLLGTGGYEQYF. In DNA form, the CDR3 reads TGTGCCAGCAGCTTGTTGGGGACAGGGGGCTACGAGCAGTACTTC. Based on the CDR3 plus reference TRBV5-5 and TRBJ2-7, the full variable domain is DAGVTQSPTHLIKTRGQQVTLRCSPISGHKSVSWYQQVLGQGPQFIFQYYEKEERGRGNFPDRFSARQFPNYSSELNVNALLLGDSALYLCASSLLGTGGYEQYFGPGTRLTVT.

The chain's CDR3 is CASRGISGNTIYF. CDR3 DNA sequence: TGTGCCTCCCGGGGCATCTCTGGAAACACCATATATTTT. V usage is TRBV27 and J usage is TRBJ1-3; weak D call: TRBD1 (5 bases). Per the germline V gene, CDR1 is MNHEY and CDR2 is SMNVEV (reference sequence). Trimming removed 11 bases at V and 0 bases at J, with 11 bases between. The CDR3 totals 13 residues.

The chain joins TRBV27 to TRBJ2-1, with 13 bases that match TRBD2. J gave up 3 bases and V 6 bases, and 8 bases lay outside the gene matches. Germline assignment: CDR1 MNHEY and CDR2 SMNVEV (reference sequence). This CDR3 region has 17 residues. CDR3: CASRVGGTSGVYNEQFF. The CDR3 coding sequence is TGTGCCAGCAGAGTCGGAGGGACTAGCGGGGTCTACAATGAGCAGTTCTTC.

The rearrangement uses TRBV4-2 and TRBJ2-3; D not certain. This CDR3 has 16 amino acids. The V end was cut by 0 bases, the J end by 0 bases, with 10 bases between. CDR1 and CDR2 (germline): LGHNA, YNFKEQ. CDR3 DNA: TGTGCCAGCAGCCAAGAAGGGCAGACTAGCACAGATACGCAGTATTTT. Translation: CASSQEGQTSTDTQYF.

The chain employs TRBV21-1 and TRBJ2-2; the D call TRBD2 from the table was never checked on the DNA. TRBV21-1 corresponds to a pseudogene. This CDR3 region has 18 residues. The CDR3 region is CASSKGLLAETNTGELFF. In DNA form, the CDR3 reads TGTGCCAGCAGCAAAGGGCTCCTAGCGGAAACGAACACCGGGGAGCTGTTTTTT.

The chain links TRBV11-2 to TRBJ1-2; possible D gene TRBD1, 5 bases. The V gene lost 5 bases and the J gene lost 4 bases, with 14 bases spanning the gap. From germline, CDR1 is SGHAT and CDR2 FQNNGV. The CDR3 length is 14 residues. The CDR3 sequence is CASSPPGHLYGYTF. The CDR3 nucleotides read TGTGCCAGCAGCCCCCCCGGACACCTCTATGGCTACACCTTC.

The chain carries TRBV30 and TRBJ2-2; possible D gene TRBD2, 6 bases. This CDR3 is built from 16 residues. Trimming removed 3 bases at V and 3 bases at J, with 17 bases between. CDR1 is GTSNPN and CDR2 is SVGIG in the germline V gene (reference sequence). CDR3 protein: CAWRPRREKHTGELFF. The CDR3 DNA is TGTGCCTGGAGACCCCGGAGGGAGAAACACACCGGGGAGCTGTTTTTT.